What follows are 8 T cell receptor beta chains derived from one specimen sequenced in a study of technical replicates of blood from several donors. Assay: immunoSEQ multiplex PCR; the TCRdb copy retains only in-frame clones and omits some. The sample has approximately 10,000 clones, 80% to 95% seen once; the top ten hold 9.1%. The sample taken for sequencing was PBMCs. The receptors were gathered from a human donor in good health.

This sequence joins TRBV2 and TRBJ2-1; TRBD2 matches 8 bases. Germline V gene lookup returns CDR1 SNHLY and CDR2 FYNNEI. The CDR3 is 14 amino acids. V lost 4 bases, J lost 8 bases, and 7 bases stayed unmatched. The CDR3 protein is CASSALAGLDEQFF. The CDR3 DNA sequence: TGTGCCAGCAGTGCGTTAGCGGGATTGGATGAGCAGTTCTTC.

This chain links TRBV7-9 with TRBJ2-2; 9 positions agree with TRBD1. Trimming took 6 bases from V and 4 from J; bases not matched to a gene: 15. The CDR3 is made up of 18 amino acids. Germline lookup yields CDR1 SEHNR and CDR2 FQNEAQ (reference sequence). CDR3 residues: CASSYAPGQGEGTGELFF. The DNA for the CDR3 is TGTGCCAGCAGTTACGCACCGGGACAGGGTGAGGGCACCGGGGAGCTGTTTTTT.

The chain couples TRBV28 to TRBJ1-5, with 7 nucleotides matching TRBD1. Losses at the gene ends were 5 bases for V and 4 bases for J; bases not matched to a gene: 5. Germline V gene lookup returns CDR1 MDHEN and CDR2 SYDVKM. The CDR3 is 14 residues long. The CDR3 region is CASSTGTVNQPQHF. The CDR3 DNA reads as TGTGCCAGCAGTACAGGGACAGTAAATCAGCCCCAGCATTTT.

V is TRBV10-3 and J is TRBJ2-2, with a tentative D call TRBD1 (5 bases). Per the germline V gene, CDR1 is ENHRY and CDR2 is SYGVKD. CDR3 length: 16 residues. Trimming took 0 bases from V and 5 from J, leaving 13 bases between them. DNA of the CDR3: TGTGCCATCAGTGAGTCCAGGGCTCAAGGTACCGGGGAGCTGTTTTTT. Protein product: CAISESRAQGTGELFF.

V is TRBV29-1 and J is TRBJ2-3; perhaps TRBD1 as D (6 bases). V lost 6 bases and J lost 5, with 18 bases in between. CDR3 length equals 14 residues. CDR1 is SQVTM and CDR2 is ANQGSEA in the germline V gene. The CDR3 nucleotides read TGCAGCGTACCTAGACAGGCATGGGGAGATACGCAGTATTTT. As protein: CSVPRQAWGDTQYF.

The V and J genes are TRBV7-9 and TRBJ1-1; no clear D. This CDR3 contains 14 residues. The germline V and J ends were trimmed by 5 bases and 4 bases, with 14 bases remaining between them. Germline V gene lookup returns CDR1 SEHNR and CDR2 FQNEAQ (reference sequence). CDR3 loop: CASSPPGIGTEAFF. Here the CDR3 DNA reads TGTGCCAGCAGCCCCCCGGGTATAGGCACTGAAGCTTTCTTT.

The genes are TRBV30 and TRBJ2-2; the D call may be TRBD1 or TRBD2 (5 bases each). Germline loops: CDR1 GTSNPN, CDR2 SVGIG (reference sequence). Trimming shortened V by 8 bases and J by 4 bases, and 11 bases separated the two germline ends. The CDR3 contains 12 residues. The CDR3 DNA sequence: TGTGCCGGGACCTCCCCCACCGGGGAGCTGTTTTTT. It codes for CAGTSPTGELFF.

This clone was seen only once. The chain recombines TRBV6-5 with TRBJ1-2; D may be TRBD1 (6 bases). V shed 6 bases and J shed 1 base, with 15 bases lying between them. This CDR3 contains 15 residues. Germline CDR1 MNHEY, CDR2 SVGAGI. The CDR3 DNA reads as TGTGCCAGCAGGCGAGGGGGAGGGGGTAACTATGGCTACACCTTC. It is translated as CASRRGGGGNYGYTF.